These 27 T cell receptor beta chains originate from one sample sequenced in a study of blood T cells in healthy people across ages. A sample-barcoded 5' primer and a J-beta primer mix were used in a second PCR of about 7 to 11 cycles. One entry per CDR3 protein, called by TCRdb with MiXCR from the 5' RACE reads. Of 910,000 or so distinct CDR3 sequences listed, roughly 47% were seen once; the top ten hold 20% to 25%. Sequenced input: blood. These receptors were collected from a woman aged 60 to 75 in good health.

A remark on this clonotype: This may be a read error: a much more frequent sequence differs by one nucleotide. The V and J genes are TRBV7-2 and TRBJ1-5, with D perhaps matching TRBD1 (5 bases). Germline loops: CDR1 SGHTA, CDR2 FQGNSA. This CDR3 spans 15 amino acids. The germline V and J ends were trimmed by 0 bases and 1 base, with 7 bases remaining between them. The CDR3 coding sequence is TGTGCCAGCAGCTTAGCGGCAGGGAGCAATCAGCCCCAGCATTTT. Residues: CASSLAAGSNQPQHF.

The rearrangement uses TRBV3-1 and TRBJ2-1; D is unclear. The CDR3 has 14 amino acids. Germline CDR1 reads LGHDT; CDR2 reads YNNKEL (reference sequence). V lost 0 bases, J lost 6 bases, and 9 bases lay in between. CDR3 nucleotides: TGTGCCAGCAGCCAAGATAGAAGGACCAATGAGCAGTTCTTC. It translates to CASSQDRRTNEQFF.

This clonotype has a handful of counts. J is TRBJ1-2 and V is TRBV20-1; maybe TRBD1 (5 bases). CDR3 length: 13 amino acids. CDR1 DFQATT and CDR2 SNEGSKA come from the germline V gene (reference sequence). V lost 0 bases to trimming and J lost 7 bases, with 12 bases between them. The CDR3 protein is CSARDGEQGGYTF. The CDR3 DNA reads as TGCAGTGCTAGAGATGGCGAGCAGGGTGGCTACACCTTC.

The chain recombines TRBV10-3 with TRBJ1-1; unclear D gene. V lost 0 bases and J lost 9, with 14 bases in between. The germline V gene has CDR1 ENHRY and CDR2 SYGVKD. The CDR3 contains 14 residues. CDR3 sequence: CAISESGDVEKAFF. CDR3 sequence (DNA): TGTGCCATCAGTGAGTCCGGAGACGTGGAGAAAGCTTTCTTT.

The chain links TRBV4-1 to TRBJ2-7; 7 positions match TRBD2. Unmatched junction bases numbered 13, after V lost 1 base and J lost 4 bases. This CDR3 has 17 amino acids. Germline V lookup: CDR1 MGHRA, CDR2 YSYEKL. The CDR3, as DNA: TGCGCCAGCAGCCAAGTTGTAGCGGGCCTTCCCGTTTACGAGCAGTACTTC. Amino acids: CASSQVVAGLPVYEQYF.

The chain has TRBV5-4 and TRBJ2-7; the D gene is possibly TRBD2 (6 bases). The CDR3 runs to 15 residues. Trimming left V 7 bases short and J 2 bases short, with 19 bases between. Germline loops: CDR1 SGHNT, CDR2 YYREEE (reference sequence). Here the CDR3 DNA reads TGTGCCAGCGGTTGGTCGGGGGAATTACCCTACGAGCAGTACTTC. Its protein is CASGWSGELPYEQYF. Full variable domain (missing parts from reference TRBV5-4 and TRBJ2-7): ETGVTQSPTHLIKTRGQQVTLRCSSQSGHNTVSWYQQALGQGPQFIFQYYREEENGRGNFPPRFSGLQFPNYSSELNVNALELDDSALYLCASGWSGELPYEQYFGPGTRLTVT.

This clonotype came up a few times. V gene TRBV28 combines with J gene TRBJ2-7; 11 nucleotides align to TRBD1. Per the germline V gene, CDR1 is MDHEN and CDR2 is SYDVKM. The CDR3 contains 14 residues. V trimming: 6 bases; J trimming: 2 bases; junction bases outside the gene matches: 3. CDR3 nucleotides: TGTGCCAGCAGGACGGGACAGGGGGCCTACGAGCAGTACTTC. It is translated as CASRTGQGAYEQYF.

This chain connects TRBV29-1 to TRBJ2-5, with D uncertain. The CDR3 has 16 residues. Trimming removed 5 bases from V and 11 bases from J, with 30 bases in between. Germline V gene lookup returns CDR1 SQVTM and CDR2 ANQGSEA. CDR3 loop: CSVMGSLTSRYNEQYF. The DNA for the CDR3 is TGCAGCGTTATGGGATCCCTTACCTCCCGCTACAATGAGCAGTACTTC.

The chain is built from TRBV27 and TRBJ2-7; possibly TRBD1 for D (6 bases). This CDR3 comprises 14 residues. Germline CDR1 MNHEY, CDR2 SMNVEV (reference sequence). Trimming removed 4 bases at V and 4 bases at J, with 14 bases between. The CDR3 protein is CASSSRQETYEQYF. The CDR3 region has the DNA TGTGCCAGCAGTTCTCGACAGGAGACTTACGAGCAGTACTTC.

The chain employs TRBV6-5 and TRBJ2-2; D is undetermined. Germline V gene data show CDR1 as MNHEY and CDR2 as SVGAGI. V was clipped by 2 bases and J by 2 bases, with 6 bases between them. The CDR3 totals 14 residues. The CDR3 spells CASSYGPNTGELFF. The DNA for the CDR3 is TGTGCCAGCAGTTACGGTCCAAACACCGGGGAGCTGTTTTTT.

The chain recombines TRBV6-5 with TRBJ2-7; 9 nucleotides line up with TRBD2. The trim removed 2 bases at V and 6 bases at J, leaving 5 bases unmatched. Germline V gene lookup returns CDR1 MNHEY and CDR2 SVGAGI. This CDR3 is 14 amino acids long. The CDR3 DNA reads TGTGCCAGCAGTTACAGGCTAGCGGGAACCGAGCAGTACTTC. Translated: CASSYRLAGTEQYF.

This clonotype was counted a few times. The gene calls are TRBV7-2 and TRBJ2-4; no firm D call. The length of the CDR3 is 16 residues. The V and J ends lost 2 bases and 0 bases respectively, with 11 bases between them. Germline values: CDR1 SGHTA, CDR2 FQGNSA. CDR3 coding DNA: TGTGCCAGCAGCTTATCTCTCAGTGTAGCCAAAAACATTCAGTACTTC. Amino acids: CASSLSLSVAKNIQYF.

The chain joins TRBV6-5 to TRBJ2-3; no clear D gene. The length of the CDR3 is 17 residues. The V and J ends lost 6 bases and 0 bases respectively, with 19 bases between them. Germline CDR1 is MNHEY and CDR2 is SVGAGI. CDR3 nucleotides: TGTGCCAGCAGATATTCCCCCCTCTGGGCTAGCACAGATACGCAGTATTTT. Translated: CASRYSPLWASTDTQYF.

The chain combines TRBV27 with TRBJ2-4; 7 bases line up with TRBD2. The DNA end is more similar to TRBJ2-7, so the J call may be wrong. The CDR3 length is 16 residues. Germline CDR1 is MNHEY and CDR2 is SMNVEV (reference sequence). The CDR3 region is CASKAFGSGLGHEQYF. CDR3 nucleotide sequence: TGTGCCAGCAAAGCATTCGGTAGCGGGCTCGGGCACGAGCAGTACTTC.

This clonotype was detected only a few times. This chain joins TRBV12-3 or TRBV12-4 and TRBJ2-5; D is perhaps TRBD2 (6 bases). The CDR3 has 14 amino acids. Trimming took 6 bases from V and 2 from J, leaving 13 bases between them. Here the CDR3 DNA reads TGTGCCAGCAGAGAGACCGGGGGACAAGAGACCCAGTACTTC. Encoded protein: CASRETGGQETQYF.

The chain has TRBV7-2 and TRBJ2-1; 10 bases fit TRBD2. The CDR3 loop spans 14 amino acids. Per germline, CDR1 SGHTA and CDR2 FQGNSA. V lost 6 bases and J lost 5; bases outside the gene matches: 4. This CDR3 reads CASRIAGGNNEQFF. The CDR3 DNA reads TGTGCCAGCAGGATAGCGGGAGGTAACAATGAGCAGTTCTTC.

This clonotype occurred a few times. Here the CDR3 reads CASSSRQGGNQPQHF. CDR3 coding DNA: TGTGCCAGCAGTTCTCGACAGGGGGGCAATCAGCCCCAGCATTTT. The rearrangement links TRBV6-6 to TRBJ1-5; 9 bases agree with TRBD1. This CDR3 is built from 15 residues. In germline, CDR1 is MNHNY, CDR2 SVGAGI (reference sequence). V shed 4 bases and J 2 bases; nucleotides not matched to a gene: 3.

This clonotype occurred a few times. The V and J genes are TRBV5-1 and TRBJ2-1; D gene unclear. V gave up 0 bases and J gave up 5 bases, with 15 bases separating them. The germline V gene encodes CDR1 SGHRS and CDR2 YFSETQ. The CDR3 length is 16 residues. The CDR3 bases are TGCGCCAGCAGCTTGGAACTCGTACCCCATGACAATGAGCAGTTCTTC. It yields the protein CASSLELVPHDNEQFF.

In this sample, this clonotype turned up many times. The rearrangement uses TRBV20-1 and TRBJ2-6; D is undetermined. The germline V gene has CDR1 DFQATT and CDR2 SNEGSKA (reference sequence). This CDR3 contains 13 residues. V gave up 3 bases and J gave up 0 bases, with 3 bases separating them. CDR3 coding DNA: TGCAGTGCTAGGAGCTCTGGGGCCAACGTCCTGACTTTC. Protein sequence: CSARSSGANVLTF.

The CDR3: CASSQLDRHNEQFF. In DNA form, the CDR3 reads TGTGCCAGCAGCCAATTGGACAGACACAATGAGCAGTTCTTC. The chain combines TRBV3-1 with TRBJ2-1; possible D gene TRBD1, 6 bases. This CDR3 is built from 14 residues. Germline V lookup: CDR1 LGHDT, CDR2 YNNKEL (reference sequence). Trimming took off 2 bases at V and 5 bases at J, with 10 bases between the two ends.

The chain recombines TRBV5-1 with TRBJ2-1, with D perhaps matching TRBD2 (5 bases). Trimming stripped 0 bases from V and 8 bases from J, with 18 bases between. Germline CDR1 is SGHRS and CDR2 is YFSETQ. The CDR3 is 16 amino acids. The CDR3 here is CASSLDASGAEDEQFF. The CDR3 DNA sequence: TGCGCCAGCAGCTTGGACGCAAGCGGCGCCGAGGATGAGCAGTTCTTC.

The rearrangement uses TRBV4-3 and TRBJ1-4; TRBD1 agrees at 8 bases. CDR3 length: 15 amino acids. The ends lost 0 bases at V and 7 bases at J; junction bases unmatched: 4. The germline CDR1 and CDR2 sequences are LGHNA and YSLEER. The CDR3: CASSQDLGTGEKLFF. The CDR3 bases are TGCGCCAGCAGCCAAGATCTCGGGACAGGTGAAAAACTGTTTTTT.

The genes are TRBV4-3 and TRBJ2-1; TRBD2 agrees at 8 bases. V was pared by 1 base and J by 7 bases, with 12 bases of the junction left unmatched. Per germline, CDR1 LGHNA and CDR2 YSLEER. CDR3 length: 17 residues. For the CDR3, the DNA is TGCGCCAGCAGCCAAGGCACGAACGGGAGGGCTGGGAATGAGCAGTTCTTC. It yields the protein CASSQGTNGRAGNEQFF.

The V and J genes are TRBV10-1 and TRBJ2-5; D call uncertain. Germline V CDR1 and CDR2: WNHNN, SYGVQD (reference sequence). Trimming took off 3 bases at V and 11 bases at J, with 16 bases between the two ends. The CDR3 totals 13 residues. The CDR3, as DNA: TGCGCCAGCAGTGACCGACTTGCCTACGTGCAGTACTTC. Translated, it gives CASSDRLAYVQYF.

This clonotype appeared a few times. The rearrangement links TRBV12-3 or TRBV12-4 to TRBJ1-6; 9 bases map to TRBD1. The CDR3 is 16 amino acids. Germline trimming cut 3 bases from V and 9 bases from J; bases unmatched to any gene: 9. The chain's CDR3 is CASSLYGGTGSSPLHF. CDR3 DNA sequence: TGTGCCAGCAGTTTGTACGGGGGGACAGGGAGTTCACCCCTCCACTTT.

The chain is built from TRBV28 and TRBJ2-1; D possibly matches TRBD1 or TRBD2 (5 bases each). V lost 6 bases, J lost 11 bases, and 14 bases lay in between. The CDR3 loop spans 12 amino acids. Germline values: CDR1 MDHEN, CDR2 SYDVKM. The CDR3 spells CASSHLGVKQFF. The CDR3 bases are TGTGCCAGCAGCCACCTGGGGGTTAAGCAGTTCTTC.

This clonotype was observed a handful of times. V usage is TRBV12-5 and J usage is TRBJ2-7; 8 bases are shared with TRBD1. The trim removed 1 base at V and 6 bases at J, leaving 5 bases unmatched. This CDR3 is 14 amino acids long. Germline V gene data show CDR1 as LGHNT and CDR2 as FRNRAP. The CDR3 DNA is TGTGCTAGTGGTTTGGCACGACAGGGGCTCGAGCAGTACTTC. This translates into CASGLARQGLEQYF. Based on the CDR3 plus reference TRBV12-5 and TRBJ2-7, the full variable domain is DARVTQTPRHKVTEMGQEVTMRCQPILGHNTVFWYRQTMMQGLELLAYFRNRAPLDDSGMPKDRFSAEMPDATLATLKIQPSEPRDSAVYFCASGLARQGLEQYFGPGTRLTVT.